The 14 T cell receptor beta chains given below trace back to one sample, sequenced in a study of blood T cell repertoires in COVID-19. Profiled with immunoSEQ multiplex PCR; TCRdb holds only in-frame clones, not every one. The data show around 21,000 clones, around 89% seen once. Sequencing was performed on peripheral blood. The receptors here all came from a human donor with active COVID-19. The donor label of this sample is uncertain.

This rearrangement joins TRBV6-1 to TRBJ1-2, with 12 bases matching TRBD1. Germline CDR1 and CDR2: MNHNS and SASEGT. The CDR3 runs 14 residues. The trim removed 2 bases at V and 8 bases at J, leaving 3 bases unmatched. The DNA of the CDR3 is TGTGCCAGCAGTGAAACGGGACAGGGGGCCGGCTACACCTTC. Translating gives CASSETGQGAGYTF.

The V call is TRBV9, the J call TRBJ1-3; 10 bases match TRBD1. Germline assignment: CDR1 SGDLS and CDR2 YYNGEE. The trim removed 4 bases at V and 6 bases at J, leaving 7 bases unmatched. The length of the CDR3 is 15 residues. The CDR3 DNA reads as TGTGCCAGCAGCCCGAGACAGGGGGCTATAAACACCATATATTTT. It is translated as CASSPRQGAINTIYF.

This clone was found once. This sequence joins TRBV28 and TRBJ2-7, with 9 bases fitting TRBD1. CDR1 and CDR2 (germline): MDHEN, SYDVKM. V lost 6 bases to trimming and J lost 2 bases; unmatched junction nucleotides: 8. CDR3 length equals 15 residues. CDR3 loop: CASSLEQGAPYEQYF. CDR3 coding DNA: TGTGCCAGCAGCCTGGAACAGGGGGCGCCCTACGAGCAGTACTTC.

The J gene is TRBJ1-4, the V gene TRBV7-2; no clear D. Germline CDR1 reads SGHTA; CDR2 reads FQGNSA. The CDR3 extends over 14 amino acids. V was cut by 7 bases and J by 4 bases, with 13 bases left in between. The CDR3 spells CASTVAGVNEKLFF. CDR3 nucleotides: TGTGCCAGCACCGTGGCGGGCGTTAATGAAAAACTGTTTTTT.

This chain links TRBV19 with TRBJ2-1, with D possibly matching TRBD2 (6 bases). This CDR3 comprises 13 residues. Germline CDR1 reads LNHDA; CDR2 reads SQIVND (reference sequence). V was trimmed by 6 bases and J by 10 bases, leaving 16 bases between them. Here the CDR3 reads CASSAGPLGEQFF. DNA for the CDR3: TGTGCCAGTAGCGCGGGACCGTTAGGGGAGCAGTTCTTC. The full variable domain, with the rest looked up from reference TRBV19 and TRBJ2-1, is DGGITQSPKYLFRKEGQNVTLSCEQNLNHDAMYWYRQDPGQGLRLIYYSQIVNDFQKGDIAEGYSVSREKKESFPLTVTSAQKNPTAFYLCASSAGPLGEQFFGPGTRLTVL.

The J gene is TRBJ1-2, the V gene TRBV30; 10 nucleotides agree with TRBD1. V gave up 3 bases and J gave up 7 bases; unmatched junction bases: 2. Germline V lookup: CDR1 GTSNPN, CDR2 SVGIG (reference sequence). The CDR3 has 12 amino acids. As DNA, the CDR3 is TGTGCCTGGAGGACAGGGGGCTCTGGCTACACCTTC. Its translation is CAWRTGGSGYTF.

By its share, this clone is large (0.1 to 1%). This chain uses TRBV5-1 with TRBJ2-3; D perhaps matches TRBD2 (6 bases). The germline V gene has CDR1 SGHRS and CDR2 YFSETQ. The CDR3 covers 13 residues. V lost 0 bases and J lost 6, with 8 bases in between. The CDR3 region is CASSLVLADTQYF. The CDR3, as DNA: TGCGCCAGCAGCTTGGTCCTAGCGGATACGCAGTATTTT.

This clone has a handful of counts. The chain recombines TRBV10-2 with TRBJ2-1; D remains unclear. Per the germline V gene, CDR1 is WSHSY and CDR2 is SAAADI. The CDR3 is 17 residues long. V lost 0 bases and J 0 bases, leaving 12 bases between the germline ends. Here the CDR3 DNA reads TGCGCCAGCAGTGAGTCGATTGGCGGCCCCTCCTACAATGAGCAGTTCTTC. Translated: CASSESIGGPSYNEQFF.

The chain uses TRBV4-1 and TRBJ1-3; possible D gene TRBD1, 5 bases. The V and J ends lost 0 bases and 7 bases respectively, with 19 bases between them. Germline CDR1 and CDR2: MGHRA and YSYEKL. The CDR3 totals 17 residues. The CDR3 bases are TGCGCCAGCAGCCAAGAAGTCCTAGGGACGGGAGTGAACACCATATATTTT. Its translation: CASSQEVLGTGVNTIYF.

A word on this clone: The junction shows a germline mismatch at one end, possibly a read error. The chain employs TRBV7-7 and TRBJ2-1; D might be TRBD2 (6 bases). The CDR3 sequence is 14 residues long. The germline V gene encodes CDR1 SSHAT and CDR2 FNYEAQ (reference sequence). The CDR3 DNA reads as TGTGCTAGCAGCTCCGATGGGGCGGGGAATGAGCAGTTCTTC. Protein sequence: CASSSDGAGNEQFF.

The V and J genes are TRBV28 and TRBJ1-2; D is ambiguous. The CDR3 loop spans 11 amino acids. Germline V gene data show CDR1 as MDHEN and CDR2 as SYDVKM. V lost 3 bases and J 7 bases, leaving 6 bases between the germline ends. This CDR3 reads CASSFTAGYTF. The CDR3 DNA sequence: TGTGCCAGCAGTTTTACAGCTGGCTACACCTTC.

The chain links TRBV9 to TRBJ1-1, with a possible D match to TRBD1 (5 bases). Trimming shortened V by 3 bases and J by 5 bases, and 14 bases separated the two germline ends. Germline lookup yields CDR1 SGDLS and CDR2 YYNGEE. The CDR3 is 14 amino acids. Here the CDR3 DNA reads TGTGCCAGCAGCGCTCGTGTCTCAGGGACTGAAGCTTTCTTT. This encodes CASSARVSGTEAFF.

This clone has a single count. This chain links TRBV28 with TRBJ2-7; no clear D. Germline-derived CDR1 and CDR2 are MDHEN and SYDVKM. The CDR3 contains 16 residues. V lost 5 bases and J lost 5, with 22 bases in between. CDR3 DNA: TGTGCCAGCAGTGGATGGAGACCCGCCGGCGGCGACGAGCAGTACTTC. Protein sequence: CASSGWRPAGGDEQYF. Full variable domain (remainder filled in from reference TRBV28 and TRBJ2-7): DVKVTQSSRYLVKRTGEKVFLECVQDMDHENMFWYRQDPGLGLRLIYFSYDVKMKEKGDIPEGYSVSREKKERFSLILESASTNQTSMYLCASSGWRPAGGDEQYFGPGTRLTVT.

This clone was picked up one time. V gene TRBV25-1 combines with J gene TRBJ1-2; D gene unclear. V lost 4 bases to trimming and J lost 7 bases, with 19 bases between them. Germline CDR1 and CDR2: MGHDK and SYGVNS. The CDR3 runs to 15 residues. The CDR3 is CASSAPGRFLGGYTF. The CDR3 coding sequence is TGTGCCAGCAGTGCTCCCGGGAGATTCTTGGGTGGCTACACCTTC.